This T cell receptor (beta chain) comes out of a study of OX40 agonist ivuxolimab in advanced cancers. Looked up from germline, CDR1 is DFQATT and CDR2 is SNEGSKA (reference sequence). V gave up 3 bases and J gave up 3 bases, with 3 bases separating them. This CDR3 contains 11 residues. Generated by immunoSEQ multiplex PCR, the TCRdb table keeps only in-frame clones and is missing some. The table records about 67,000 clones, approximately 81% of them present only once. Sequencing was performed on CD4+ or CD8+ T cells sorted from blood, taken in a trial of the OX40 agonist ivuxolimab. This receptor was taken from an adult with an advanced solid tumor such as melanoma, head and neck, liver or kidney cancer. The chain links TRBV20-1 to TRBJ2-1; D is unresolved. In nucleotides, the CDR3 is TGCAGTGCTAGGGGCTACAATGAGCAGTTCTTC. This translates into CSARGYNEQFF.